These 26 T cell receptor beta chains came from one sample sequenced in a study of blood T cell repertoires in COVID-19. The protocol was immunoSEQ multiplex PCR, while the TCRdb copy is restricted to in-frame clones and leaves out a portion. Among approximately 170,000 clones listed, about 86% were seen once. Sequenced: peripheral blood. These receptors were collected from a human donor with acute or convalescent COVID-19. The donor label of this sample is uncertain.

The chain employs TRBV15 and TRBJ1-5; D is possibly TRBD1 (5 bases). Deletions cut 1 base from V and 2 bases from J, with 18 bases between. Looked up from germline, CDR1 is LNHNV and CDR2 is YYDKDF (reference sequence). This CDR3 is built from 18 residues. DNA for the CDR3: TGTGCCACCAGCAGAGCCCTTGGACAAGTCGCTGGCAATCAGCCCCAGCATTTT. This codes for CATSRALGQVAGNQPQHF.

V and J are TRBV29-1 and TRBJ2-7; 7 bases line up with TRBD1. The V gene's germline CDR1 is SQVTM and CDR2 ANQGSEA. There are 11 residues in the CDR3. Germline trimming cut 7 bases from V and 6 bases from J; bases unmatched to any gene: 6. CDR3 DNA sequence: TGCAGCGACCCCGACAGGGTCGAGCAGTACTTC. Protein product: CSDPDRVEQYF.

This clone is a singleton in its sample. The genes are TRBV19 and TRBJ2-3; 16 bases map to TRBD2. The CDR3 length is 19 residues. J lost 5 bases, V lost 0 bases, and 8 bases had no gene match. Germline V gene data show CDR1 as LNHDA and CDR2 as SQIVND (reference sequence). The CDR3 is CASSIEGLAGGPREDTQYF. CDR3 DNA: TGTGCCAGTAGTATAGAGGGACTAGCGGGGGGGCCGAGAGAAGATACGCAGTATTTT.

The V and J genes are TRBV11-2 and TRBJ2-1, with TRBD2 identical over 8 bases. Germline CDR1 and CDR2: SGHAT and FQNNGV. V trimming: 8 bases; J trimming: 7 bases; junction bases outside the gene matches: 13. This CDR3 contains 15 residues. In nucleotides, the CDR3 is TGTGCCAGCGCTTCACTAGCGGCCCAAGGGAATGAGCAGTTCTTC. It specifies CASASLAAQGNEQFF.

The chain carries TRBV19 and TRBJ2-1; D is unclear. V was clipped by 3 bases and J by 5 bases, with 2 bases between them. CDR1 is LNHDA, CDR2 SQIVND, per germline (reference sequence). The CDR3 is made up of 11 amino acids. CDR3 amino acids: CASSIDNEQFF. CDR3 bases: TGTGCCAGTAGTATCGACAATGAGCAGTTCTTC.

The chain employs TRBV11-2 and TRBJ2-7; 9 bases agree with TRBD2. The germline CDR1 and CDR2 sequences are SGHAT and FQNNGV. This CDR3 spans 16 amino acids. Trimming cost V 3 bases and J 3 bases; bases outside gene matches: 9. In DNA form, the CDR3 reads TGTGCCAGCAGCTTGGGAGGCGGGGGGGAATTCTACGAGCAGTACTTC. As protein: CASSLGGGGEFYEQYF.

This clone has only one observation. The chain joins TRBV19 to TRBJ1-2; D might be TRBD1 (5 bases). There are 15 residues in the CDR3. Germline values: CDR1 LNHDA, CDR2 SQIVND (reference sequence). V was cut by 3 bases and J by 5 bases, with 16 bases left in between. For the CDR3, the DNA is TGTGCCAGTAGTATTCGTCAGGGAGGCGGATATGGCTACACCTTC. It specifies CASSIRQGGGYGYTF.

The V gene is TRBV5-4, the J gene TRBJ2-3; TRBD1 agrees at 8 bases. The CDR3 covers 13 residues. The germline CDR1 and CDR2 sequences are SGHNT and YYREEE (reference sequence). Trimming took 4 bases from V and 9 from J; bases not matched to a gene: 7. The CDR3 region has the DNA TGTGCCAGCAGCCCCGACAGGACAGGGACGCAGTATTTT. Translating gives CASSPDRTGTQYF.

This clone has a handful of counts. The chain uses TRBV29-1 and TRBJ1-2, with D possibly matching TRBD1 (5 bases). Germline CDR1 SQVTM, CDR2 ANQGSEA. The CDR3 has 11 residues. V was pared by 6 bases and J by 8 bases, with 13 bases between. CDR3 coding DNA: TGCAGCGTCGGACAAAGTAAGGGCTACACCTTC. Translated: CSVGQSKGYTF. Complete variable domain (other parts from reference TRBV29-1 and TRBJ1-2): SAVISQKPSRDICQRGTSLTIQCQVDSQVTMMFWYRQQPGQSLTLIATANQGSEATYESGFVIDKFPISRPNLTFSTLTVSNMSPEDSSIYLCSVGQSKGYTFGSGTRLTVV.

The V and J genes are TRBV27 and TRBJ1-2; D might be TRBD1 (6 bases). The CDR3 is made up of 13 amino acids. The V gene lost 5 bases and the J gene lost 4 bases, with 11 bases spanning the gap. The germline V gene has CDR1 MNHEY and CDR2 SMNVEV (reference sequence). The CDR3 protein is CASSVGGGYGYTF. Written as DNA, the CDR3 is TGTGCCAGCAGTGTAGGGGGGGGCTATGGCTACACCTTC.

The J gene is TRBJ1-5, the V gene TRBV2; tentatively, D is TRBD1 (6 bases). Between the trimmed V and J ends, which lost 7 bases and 4 bases, there was a span of 8 bases. Looked up from germline, CDR1 is SNHLY and CDR2 is FYNNEI. This CDR3 is built from 12 residues. In DNA, the CDR3 is TGTGCCAGCACGCAGGGGAATCAGCCCCAGCATTTT. Protein product: CASTQGNQPQHF.

This chain uses TRBV7-9 with TRBJ2-7; the match to TRBD2 covers 15 bases. Germline CDR1 is SEHNR and CDR2 is FQNEAQ (reference sequence). The V gene end was trimmed by 6 bases and the J gene end by 3 bases; junction bases not matched to a gene: 0. The CDR3 loop spans 14 amino acids. CDR3 in DNA: TGTGCCAGCAGGGGACTAGCGGGAGGCTACGAGCAGTACTTC. Amino acid sequence: CASRGLAGGYEQYF.

The gene calls are TRBV7-8 and TRBJ2-5; TRBD1 agrees at 7 bases. The CDR3 consists of 15 residues. The germline V gene has CDR1 SGHVS and CDR2 FQNEAQ. J gave up 5 bases and V 4 bases, and 10 bases lay outside the gene matches. CDR3 DNA sequence: TGTGCCAGCAGCTCCAGGGGGACCGGTGGGGAGACCCAGTACTTC. Translation: CASSSRGTGGETQYF.

The CDR3: CSVGLAAFTDTQYF. The CDR3, as DNA: TGCAGCGTGGGACTAGCGGCCTTCACAGATACGCAGTATTTT. The chain joins TRBV29-1 to TRBJ2-3, with 11 bases aligning to TRBD2. Germline V gene sequence: CDR1 SQVTM, CDR2 ANQGSEA. This CDR3 is 14 amino acids long. J lost 2 bases, V lost 6 bases, and 4 bases had no gene match.

The chain recombines TRBV6-5 with TRBJ2-3, with D perhaps TRBD2 (6 bases). Germline V gene sequence: CDR1 MNHEY, CDR2 SVGAGI. The CDR3 extends over 16 amino acids. V was shortened by 4 bases and J by 2 bases, with 16 bases between the two germline ends. As DNA, the CDR3 is TGTGCCAGCAGTTTTTTGGGAGGTCCCTTCACAGATACGCAGTATTTT. Protein product: CASSFLGGPFTDTQYF.

The genes are TRBV11-2 and TRBJ1-1, with 7 nucleotides matching TRBD1. The germline gives CDR1 SGHAT, CDR2 FQNNGV. CDR3 length: 17 amino acids. With V trimmed by 6 bases and J by 3 bases, 16 bases remained unmatched. The DNA for the CDR3 is TGTGCCAGCAGACGGGGCAGGGGGGAACGGCGGGACACTGAAGCTTTCTTT. This encodes CASRRGRGERRDTEAFF.

The chain couples TRBV3-1 (or the pseudogene TRBV3-2) to TRBJ2-5, with 13 bases identical to TRBD2. The germline V gene encodes CDR1 LGHDT and CDR2 YNNKEL (reference sequence). V dropped 4 bases and J dropped 5; count of bases not matched to a gene: 7. CDR3 size: 16 residues. Here the CDR3 reads CASSPRTSGRSETQYF. The CDR3 DNA is TGTGCCAGCAGCCCACGGACTAGCGGGAGAAGTGAGACCCAGTACTTC.

This chain joins TRBV14 and TRBJ1-2; 9 nucleotides line up with TRBD1. The germline V gene has CDR1 SGHDN and CDR2 FVKESK. J was trimmed by 5 bases and V by 5 bases; bases with no gene match: 0. There are 12 residues in the CDR3. The CDR3 DNA sequence: TGTGCCAGCAGCGGACAGGGGTATGGCTACACCTTC. Residues: CASSGQGYGYTF.

V gene TRBV7-8 combines with J gene TRBJ2-5; D remains ambiguous. Germline V lookup: CDR1 SGHVS, CDR2 FQNEAQ. CDR3 length: 13 amino acids. V shed 6 bases and J shed 5 bases, with 13 bases lying between them. The CDR3, as DNA: TGTGCCAGCAGTCTCAGACTGAGGGAGACCCAGTACTTC. This encodes CASSLRLRETQYF.

The CDR3 sequence: CASSYRQGALKSYEQYF. CDR3 in DNA: TGTGCCAGCAGTTATAGGCAGGGGGCACTTAAATCCTACGAGCAGTACTTC. The rearrangement joins TRBV6-2 or TRBV6-3 to TRBJ2-7, with 8 bases lining up with TRBD1. With 3 bases clipped from V and 1 base from J, the junction kept 11 bases outside the gene matches. CDR3 size: 17 residues. Germline V lookup: CDR1 MNHEY, CDR2 SVGEGT.

The CDR3 loop reads CSVTGYGNEQYF. In nucleotides, the CDR3 is TGCAGCGTCACAGGGTACGGTAACGAGCAGTACTTC. The chain has TRBV29-1 and TRBJ2-7, with TRBD1 as a possible D gene (6 bases). There are 12 residues in the CDR3. Germline CDR1 SQVTM, CDR2 ANQGSEA. V lost 6 bases, J lost 5 bases, and 14 bases lay in between.

The chain couples TRBV7-9 to TRBJ1-3; D is unresolved. The CDR3 has 14 residues. Between the trimmed V and J ends, which lost 5 bases and 2 bases, there was a span of 10 bases. The V gene's germline CDR1 is SEHNR and CDR2 FQNEAQ (reference sequence). CDR3 residues: CASSRAEAGNTIYF. CDR3 sequence (DNA): TGTGCCAGCAGCAGAGCGGAAGCTGGAAACACCATATATTTT.

This clone came up once. The chain carries TRBV27 and TRBJ2-7; 7 positions agree with TRBD2. The CDR3 sequence is 15 residues long. The junction had 8 bases not matched to a gene; V was cut back by 6 bases and J by 0 bases. CDR1 and CDR2 from the germline V gene are MNHEY and SMNVEV (reference sequence). In DNA, the CDR3 is TGTGCCAGCAGGGGCCACGGGGGGAGCTCCTACGAGCAGTACTTC. As protein: CASRGHGGSSYEQYF.

V usage is TRBV12-3 or TRBV12-4 and J usage is TRBJ1-2, with TRBD1 matching 9 bases. This CDR3 has 13 amino acids. The trim removed 6 bases at V and 8 bases at J, leaving 7 bases unmatched. The CDR3 spells CASSRDRVGGYTF. The CDR3 bases are TGTGCCAGCAGCCGGGACAGGGTGGGCGGCTACACCTTC.

The chain recombines TRBV4-2 with TRBJ2-2; D remains ambiguous. V was pared by 5 bases and J by 6 bases, with 16 bases between. Per germline, CDR1 LGHNA and CDR2 YNFKEQ. The CDR3 length is 15 residues. CDR3 nucleotide sequence: TGTGCCAGCAGCGGAGCAGCGTTGGTTCCCGGGGAGCTGTTTTTT. Its translation is CASSGAALVPGELFF.

The chain employs TRBV7-9 and TRBJ1-4; TRBD1 agrees at 8 bases. There are 15 residues in the CDR3. Germline CDR1 reads SEHNR; CDR2 reads FQNEAQ (reference sequence). The V segment lost 5 bases and the J segment 2 bases; nucleotides outside the gene matches: 4. For the CDR3, the DNA is TGTGCCAGCAGCCTAAGGACAGGGACTAATGAAAAACTGTTTTTT. Encoded protein: CASSLRTGTNEKLFF.